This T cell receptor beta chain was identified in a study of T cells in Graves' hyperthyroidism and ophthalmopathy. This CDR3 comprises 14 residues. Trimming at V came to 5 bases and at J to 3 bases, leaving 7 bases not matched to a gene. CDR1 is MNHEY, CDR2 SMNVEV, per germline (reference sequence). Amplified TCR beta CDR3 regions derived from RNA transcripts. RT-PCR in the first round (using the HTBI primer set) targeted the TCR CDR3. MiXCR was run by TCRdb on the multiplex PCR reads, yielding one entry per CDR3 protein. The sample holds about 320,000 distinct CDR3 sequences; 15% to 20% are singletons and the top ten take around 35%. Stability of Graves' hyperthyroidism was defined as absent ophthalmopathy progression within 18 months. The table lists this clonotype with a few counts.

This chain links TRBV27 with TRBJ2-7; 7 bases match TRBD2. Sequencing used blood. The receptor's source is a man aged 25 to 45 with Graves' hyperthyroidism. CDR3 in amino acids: CASSMGPGGYEQYF. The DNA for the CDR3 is TGTGCCAGCAGTATGGGACCGGGAGGCTACGAGCAGTACTTC.